This T cell receptor beta chain originates from a study of cytomegalovirus exposure and HLA in healthy donors. In the PCR, 60 Vbeta and 13 Jbeta primers were used. The method was immunoSEQ multiplex PCR; TCRdb's version includes in-frame clones alone and lacks a portion of them. The data show some 200,000 clones, 81% seen once. Worth noting for this clone: Its matching antigen is unknown.

The CDR3 contains 14 residues. Germline loops: CDR1 SNHLY, CDR2 FYNNEI. Trimming pared 7 bases from V and 6 bases from J, leaving 16 bases between. Study findings and constraints: Indistinguishability led to the exclusion of some V segments, TRBV6-2 and TRBV6-3 included. Later genetic work tied a missense DCLRE1C variant to beta-chain V and J trimming. TCR beta chains associated with HLA were, in a later analysis, more clonally expanded than equally common others. Immune exposure information comprised only CMV serostatus.

The V call is TRBV2, the J call TRBJ1-5; D perhaps matches TRBD1 (5 bases). The sequenced sample was PBMCs. The sequence came from a man in his fifties or sixties in good health and CMV-seronegative. The CDR3 protein is CASTDGAVGQPQHF. DNA of the CDR3: TGTGCCAGCACGGATGGGGCGGTCGGTCAGCCCCAGCATTTT.